Following are 15 T cell receptor beta chains from one sample sequenced in a study of tumor and adjacent non-tumor tissue in lung cancer. RNA was extracted from bulk tissue without any cell sorting. More than 3 cm separated this lung sample from the edge of the tumor. TCRbeta libraries were built with three rounds of nested PCR, modified from ARM-PCR. TCRdb reprocessed the multiplex PCR reads with MiXCR, giving one entry per CDR3 protein. The sample shows 110,000 or so distinct CDR3 sequences, about 63% of them seen only once. Sequencing was performed on distant non-tumor lung tissue. Source of these receptors: a man aged 60-69 years with non-small cell lung cancer.

As for this clonotype: A much more abundant neighbour one base away suggests this may be a read error. The CDR3 sequence: CASNLDQVWGNTIYF. The CDR3 bases are TGCGCCAGCAACTTGGATCAGGTCTGGGGAAACACCATATATTTT. This sequence joins TRBV5-1 and TRBJ1-3; D unclear. The CDR3 spans 15 residues. The germline CDR1 and CDR2 sequences are SGHRS and YFSETQ.

This chain links TRBV29-1 with TRBJ2-1; D not certain. The CDR3 runs to 11 residues. Germline V CDR1 and CDR2: SQVTM, ANQGSEA. The V gene lost 5 bases and the J gene lost 15 bases, with 17 bases spanning the gap. As DNA, the CDR3 is TGCAGCGTTTTATGTGGTGGAAGAACGTTCTTC. Its translation is CSVLCGGRTFF.

This rearrangement joins TRBV11-2 to TRBJ2-3; D might be TRBD2 (5 bases). The CDR3 consists of 16 residues. Looked up from germline, CDR1 is SGHAT and CDR2 is FQNNGV. Trimming shortened V by 0 bases and J by 6 bases, and 16 bases separated the two germline ends. The CDR3 DNA is TGTGCCAGCAGCTTAGATCCGGGGTTTCCCAGGGATACGCAGTATTTT. Protein product: CASSLDPGFPRDTQYF.

The sample holds many counts of this clonotype. V and J are TRBV4-2 and TRBJ1-6; TRBD1 aligns across 8 bases. Germline CDR1 reads LGHNA; CDR2 reads YNFKEQ. The CDR3 runs to 17 residues. J gave up 7 bases and V 4 bases, and 12 bases lay outside the gene matches. The CDR3 reads CASSPRTGTGTNSPLHF. As DNA, the CDR3 is TGTGCCAGCAGCCCGAGGACCGGGACAGGAACCAATTCACCCCTCCACTTT.

This clonotype was counted many times. The rearrangement joins TRBV5-1 to TRBJ1-6; D uncertain. The CDR3 is made up of 13 amino acids. The germline gives CDR1 SGHRS, CDR2 YFSETQ. Trimming stripped 0 bases from V and 8 bases from J, with 6 bases between. CDR3 in DNA: TGCGCCAGCAGCTTGGTTCAGGATTCACCCCTCCACTTT. Encoded protein: CASSLVQDSPLHF.

The V gene is TRBV11-1, the J gene TRBJ2-3; D tentatively fits TRBD1 or TRBD2 (5 bases each). Germline lookup yields CDR1 SGHAT and CDR2 FQDESV (reference sequence). The length of the CDR3 is 12 residues. Deletions cut 7 bases from V and 6 bases from J, with 11 bases between. The CDR3 DNA is TGTGCCAGCACCTTTGGGACGGATACGCAGTATTTT. Translated, it gives CASTFGTDTQYF.

For this clonotype: Germline is not matched at one junction end, which may reflect a read error. The chain joins TRBV29-1 to TRBJ1-2, with D hard to call. Germline assignment: CDR1 SQVTM and CDR2 ANQGSEA. The CDR3 consists of 13 residues. The CDR3 sequence is CSVDLEAAYGYTF. The CDR3, as DNA: TGCAGCGTTGATCTGGAGGCGGCTTATGGTTACACCTTC.

Regarding this clonotype: A read error may produce the germline difference seen at one junction end. This sequence joins TRBV12-3 or TRBV12-4 and TRBJ1-2, with unresolved D. This CDR3 has 14 amino acids. As DNA, the CDR3 is TGTGCCAGCAGAGAAGGACGAGCTAACTATGGTTACACCTTC. Protein sequence: CASREGRANYGYTF.

In regard to this clonotype: A read error may produce the germline difference seen at one junction end. The CDR3 DNA follows: TGTGCCACCAGCCCCCGATTTGGAGCGGACAATGATCAGTTCTTC. It is translated as CATSPRFGADNDQFF. V usage is TRBV11-2 and J usage is TRBJ2-1; D may correspond to TRBD1 or TRBD2 (5 bases each). Per the germline V gene, CDR1 is SGHAT and CDR2 is FQNNGV. CDR3 length: 15 residues.

This clonotype came up once. J is TRBJ2-1 and V is TRBV6-5; no reliable D call. Germline CDR1 is MNHEY and CDR2 is SVGAGI. V was pared by 9 bases and J by 5 bases, with 23 bases between. The CDR3 length is 16 residues. The DNA for the CDR3 is TGTGCCAGTAAGAAAATAGCAGTTAGATTAGACAATGAGCAGTTCTTC. Translation: CASKKIAVRLDNEQFF.

This sequence joins TRBV12-3 or TRBV12-4 and TRBJ1-2; TRBD1 aligns across 7 bases. This CDR3 comprises 14 residues. V lost 1 base and J lost 13; bases outside the gene matches: 12. In DNA, the CDR3 is TGTGCCAGCAGTTTAGTGGCCAGGGGGGATGGTTGCACCTTC. Protein product: CASSLVARGDGCTF.

This clonotype has more than one count but fewer than ten. This could be a read error, since a much larger clone is one nucleotide away. The J gene is TRBJ1-2, the V gene TRBV6-6, with 8 bases lining up with TRBD1. The V and J ends lost 7 bases and 3 bases, in that order; junction bases with no gene match: 7. CDR3 length: 14 residues. Per the germline V gene, CDR1 is MNHNY and CDR2 is SVGAGI (reference sequence). The DNA of the CDR3 is TGTGCCAGCAATAAGACAGGGGCCGACTATGGCTACACCTTC. Translated, it gives CASNKTGADYGYTF.

Turning to this clonotype: A junction end diverges from the germline sequence, so it may reflect a read error. The V gene is TRBV4-1, the J gene TRBJ2-3, with TRBD1 identical over 12 bases. The CDR3 totals 16 residues. CDR1 is MGHRA and CDR2 is YSYEKL in the germline V gene. The CDR3 spells CASSRERDRGLDTKYF. In nucleotides, the CDR3 is TGCGCCAGCAGCCGAGAGCGGGACAGGGGGCTTGATACGAAGTATTTT.

Details on this clonotype: The junction differs from germline at one of its ends, possibly a read error. V and J are TRBV29-1 and TRBJ2-7; tentative D call: TRBD1 (5 bases). CDR1 is SQVTM, CDR2 ANQGSEA, per germline. The CDR3 sequence is 11 residues long. CDR3 protein: CSVVQVVGQYF. The CDR3 bases are TGCAGCGTTGTTCAGGTAGTGGGGCAGTATTTC.

With respect to this clonotype: A junction end diverges from the germline sequence, so it may reflect a read error. The chain combines TRBV11-2 with TRBJ2-6; D tentatively reads TRBD1 or TRBD2 (5 bases each). Germline CDR1 and CDR2: SGHAT and FQNNGV. The CDR3 extends over 16 amino acids. The CDR3 here is CTSTQMGDFGANILTF. The CDR3 DNA follows: TGTACCAGCACCCAAATGGGGGATTTCGGGGCCAACATCCTGACTTTC.